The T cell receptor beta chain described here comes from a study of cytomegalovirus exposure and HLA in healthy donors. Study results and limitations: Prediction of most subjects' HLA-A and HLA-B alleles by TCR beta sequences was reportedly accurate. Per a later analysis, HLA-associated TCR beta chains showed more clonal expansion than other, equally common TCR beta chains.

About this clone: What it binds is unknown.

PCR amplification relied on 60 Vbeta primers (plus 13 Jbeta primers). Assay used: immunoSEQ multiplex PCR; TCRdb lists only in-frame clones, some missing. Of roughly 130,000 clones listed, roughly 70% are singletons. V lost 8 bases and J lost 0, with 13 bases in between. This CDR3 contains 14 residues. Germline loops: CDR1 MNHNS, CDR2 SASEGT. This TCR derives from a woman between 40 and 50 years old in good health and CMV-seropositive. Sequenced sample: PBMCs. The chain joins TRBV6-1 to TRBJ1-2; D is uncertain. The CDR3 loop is CASRRVAANYGYTF. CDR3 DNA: TGTGCCAGCCGGAGGGTAGCAGCTAACTATGGCTACACCTTC.